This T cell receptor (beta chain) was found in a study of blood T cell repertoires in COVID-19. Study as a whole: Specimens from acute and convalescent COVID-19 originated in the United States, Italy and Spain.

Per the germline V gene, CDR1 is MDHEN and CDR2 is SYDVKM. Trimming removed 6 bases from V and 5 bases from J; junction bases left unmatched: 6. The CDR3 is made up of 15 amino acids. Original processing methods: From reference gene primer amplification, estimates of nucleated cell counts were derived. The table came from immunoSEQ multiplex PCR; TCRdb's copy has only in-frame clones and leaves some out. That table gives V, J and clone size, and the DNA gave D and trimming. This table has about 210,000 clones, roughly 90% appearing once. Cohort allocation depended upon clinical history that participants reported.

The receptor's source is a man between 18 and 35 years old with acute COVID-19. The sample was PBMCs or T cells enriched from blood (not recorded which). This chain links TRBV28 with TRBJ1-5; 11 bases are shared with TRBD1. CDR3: CASRADRGLYQPQHF. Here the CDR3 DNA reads TGTGCCAGCAGGGCGGACAGGGGGCTTTATCAGCCCCAGCATTTT.